This paragraph reports one T cell receptor (beta chain). Its cognate antigen is unknown. The data stem from a study of identical twins. Findings and caveats of the study: A partial confounding effect on zero-insertion analyses could come from invariant MAIT and iNKT cells. Low generation-probability sequences were in excess among twin-shared out-of-frame alpha sequences.

The CDR3 contains 15 residues. Germline loops: CDR1 MNHEY, CDR2 SVGEGT. The V and J ends lost 5 bases and 7 bases respectively, with 19 bases between them. TCRdb re-derived calls from the 5' RACE reads in MiXCR, one entry per CDR3 protein. The sample yields 700,000 or so distinct CDR3 sequences, around 20% seen once. The data were also submitted as part of a second study, on T cells expressing NK-cell markers.

Source material: PBMCs. The receptor was isolated from a woman aged 18-29 years in good health. The chain uses TRBV6-2 or TRBV6-3 and TRBJ2-3; D gene ambiguous. This CDR3 is CASSRLPSNTNTQYF. In nucleotides, the CDR3 is TGTGCCAGCAGTCGACTTCCATCCAATACCAATACGCAGTATTTT.